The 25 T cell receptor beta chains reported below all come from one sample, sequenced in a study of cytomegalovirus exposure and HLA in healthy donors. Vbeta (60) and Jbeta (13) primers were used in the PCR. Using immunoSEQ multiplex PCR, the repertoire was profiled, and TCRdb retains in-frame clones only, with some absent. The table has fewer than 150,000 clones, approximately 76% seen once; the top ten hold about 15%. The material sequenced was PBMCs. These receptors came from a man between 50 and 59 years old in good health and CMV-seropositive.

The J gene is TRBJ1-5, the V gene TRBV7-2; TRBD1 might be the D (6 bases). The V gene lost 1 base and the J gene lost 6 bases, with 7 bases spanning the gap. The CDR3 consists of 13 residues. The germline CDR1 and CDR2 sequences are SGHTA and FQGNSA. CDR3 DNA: TGTGCCAGCAGCTTAGGCAGGGGTCAGCCCCAGCATTTT. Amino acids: CASSLGRGQPQHF.

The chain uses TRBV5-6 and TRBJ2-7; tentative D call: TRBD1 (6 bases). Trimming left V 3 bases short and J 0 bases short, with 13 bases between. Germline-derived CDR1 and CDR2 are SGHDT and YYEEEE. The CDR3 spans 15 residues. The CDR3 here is CASSSPTGSSYEQYF. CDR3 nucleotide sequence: TGTGCCAGCAGCTCCCCTACAGGGAGCTCCTACGAGCAGTACTTC. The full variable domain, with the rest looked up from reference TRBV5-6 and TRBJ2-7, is DAGVTQSPTHLIKTRGQQVTLRCSPKSGHDTVSWYQQALGQGPQFIFQYYEEEERQRGNFPDRFSGHQFPNYSSELNVNALLLGDSALYLCASSSPTGSSYEQYFGPGTRLTVT.

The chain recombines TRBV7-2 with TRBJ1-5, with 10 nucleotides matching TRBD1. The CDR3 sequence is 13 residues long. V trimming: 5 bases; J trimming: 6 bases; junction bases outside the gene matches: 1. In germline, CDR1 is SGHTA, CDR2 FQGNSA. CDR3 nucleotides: TGTGCCAGCAGCCGGACAGGGGGTCAGCCCCAGCATTTT. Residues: CASSRTGGQPQHF.

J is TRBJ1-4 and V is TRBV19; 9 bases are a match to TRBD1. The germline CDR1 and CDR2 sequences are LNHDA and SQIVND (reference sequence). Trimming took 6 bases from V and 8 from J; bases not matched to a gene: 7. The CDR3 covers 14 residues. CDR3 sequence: CASSPTGGKEKLFF. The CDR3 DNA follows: TGTGCCAGTAGCCCGACAGGGGGGAAAGAAAAACTGTTTTTT.

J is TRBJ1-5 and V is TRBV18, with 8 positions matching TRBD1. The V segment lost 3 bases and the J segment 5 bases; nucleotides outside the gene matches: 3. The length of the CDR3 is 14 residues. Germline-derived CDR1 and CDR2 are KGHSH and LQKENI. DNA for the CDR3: TGTGCCAGCTCACCTTTGACAGGGGATCAGCCCCAGCATTTT. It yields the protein CASSPLTGDQPQHF.

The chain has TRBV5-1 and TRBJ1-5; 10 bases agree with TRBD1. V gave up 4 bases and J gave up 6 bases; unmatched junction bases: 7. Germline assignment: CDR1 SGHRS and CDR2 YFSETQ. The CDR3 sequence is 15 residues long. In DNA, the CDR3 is TGCGCCAGCAGCAGACAGGGGGCGGCGGGTCAGCCCCAGCATTTT. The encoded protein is CASSRQGAAGQPQHF.

The CDR3 spells CASSRVQAYEQYF. The CDR3, as DNA: TGTGCCAGCAGCCGAGTTCAGGCCTACGAGCAGTACTTC. The V call is TRBV11-2, the J call TRBJ2-7; D is unclear. Germline values: CDR1 SGHAT, CDR2 FQNNGV. The length of the CDR3 is 13 residues. V lost 5 bases and J lost 2, with 10 bases in between.

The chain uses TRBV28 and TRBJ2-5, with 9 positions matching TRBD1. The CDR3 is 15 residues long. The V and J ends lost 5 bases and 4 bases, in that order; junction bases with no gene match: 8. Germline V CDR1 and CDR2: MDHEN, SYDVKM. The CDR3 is CASSAPRTGAETQYF. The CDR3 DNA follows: TGTGCCAGCAGTGCCCCCCGGACAGGGGCAGAGACCCAGTACTTC. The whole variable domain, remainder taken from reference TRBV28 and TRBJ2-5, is DVKVTQSSRYLVKRTGEKVFLECVQDMDHENMFWYRQDPGLGLRLIYFSYDVKMKEKGDIPEGYSVSREKKERFSLILESASTNQTSMYLCASSAPRTGAETQYFGPGTRLLVL.

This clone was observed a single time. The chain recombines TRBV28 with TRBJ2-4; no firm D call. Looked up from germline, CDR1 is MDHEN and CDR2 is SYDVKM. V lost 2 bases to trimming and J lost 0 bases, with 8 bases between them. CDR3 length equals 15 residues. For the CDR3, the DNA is TGTGCCAGCAGTTTAGCAGGAATAGCCAAAAACATTCAGTACTTC. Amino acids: CASSLAGIAKNIQYF.

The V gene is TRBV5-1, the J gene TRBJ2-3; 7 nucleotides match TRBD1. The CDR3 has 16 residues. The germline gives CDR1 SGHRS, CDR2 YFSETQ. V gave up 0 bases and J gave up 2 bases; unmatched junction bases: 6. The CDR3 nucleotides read TGCGCCAGCAGCTTGGCGAGGGGGCGTACCACAGATACGCAGTATTTT. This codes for CASSLARGRTTDTQYF.

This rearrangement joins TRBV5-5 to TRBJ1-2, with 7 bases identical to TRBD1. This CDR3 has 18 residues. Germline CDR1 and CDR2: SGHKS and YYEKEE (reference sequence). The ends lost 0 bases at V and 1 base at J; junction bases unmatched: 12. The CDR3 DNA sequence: TGTGCCAGCAGCTTGGGAATCCCCGGACAGGAGCTTAACTATGGCTACACCTTC. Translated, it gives CASSLGIPGQELNYGYTF.

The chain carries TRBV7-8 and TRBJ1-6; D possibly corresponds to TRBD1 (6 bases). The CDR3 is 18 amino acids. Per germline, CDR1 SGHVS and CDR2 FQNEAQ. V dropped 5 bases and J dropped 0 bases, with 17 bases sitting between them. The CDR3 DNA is TGTGCCAGCAGCCCAGTCGGGGGGGCAAGCTCCTATAATTCACCCCTCCACTTT. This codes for CASSPVGGASSYNSPLHF.

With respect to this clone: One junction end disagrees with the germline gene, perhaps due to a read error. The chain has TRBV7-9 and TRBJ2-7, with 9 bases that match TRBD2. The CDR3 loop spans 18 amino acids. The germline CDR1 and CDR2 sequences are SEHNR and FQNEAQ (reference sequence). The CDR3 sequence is CSSSLAVASGDDPYEQYF. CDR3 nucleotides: TGTTCCAGCAGCTTAGCGGTGGCTAGCGGGGACGACCCCTACGAGCAGTACTTC.

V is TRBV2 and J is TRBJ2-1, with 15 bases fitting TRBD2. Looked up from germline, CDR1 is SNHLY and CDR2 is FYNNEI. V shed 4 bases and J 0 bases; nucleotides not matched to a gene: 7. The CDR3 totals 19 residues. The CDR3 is CASSGGLAGGFSSYNEQFF. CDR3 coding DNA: TGTGCCAGCAGTGGCGGACTAGCGGGGGGGTTTAGCTCCTACAATGAGCAGTTCTTC.

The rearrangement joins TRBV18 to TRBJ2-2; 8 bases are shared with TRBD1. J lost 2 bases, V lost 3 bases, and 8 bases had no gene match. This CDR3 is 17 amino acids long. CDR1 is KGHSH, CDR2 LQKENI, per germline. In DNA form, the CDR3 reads TGTGCCAGCTCACCCCTTGGGACAGGCCAAAACACCGGGGAGCTGTTTTTT. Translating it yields CASSPLGTGQNTGELFF.

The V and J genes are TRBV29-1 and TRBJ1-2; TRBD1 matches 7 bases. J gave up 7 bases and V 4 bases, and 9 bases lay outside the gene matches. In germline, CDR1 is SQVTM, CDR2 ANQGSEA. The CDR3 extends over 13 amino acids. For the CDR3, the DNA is TGCAGCGTTGTTAAACGACAGGGTTTTGGCTACACCTTC. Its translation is CSVVKRQGFGYTF.

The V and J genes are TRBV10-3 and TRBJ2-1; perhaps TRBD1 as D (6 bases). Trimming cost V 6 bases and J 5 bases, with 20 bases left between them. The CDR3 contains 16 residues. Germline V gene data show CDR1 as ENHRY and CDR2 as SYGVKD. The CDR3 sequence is CAIRSGQFSTDNEQFF. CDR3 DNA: TGTGCCATCAGATCCGGACAGTTTTCTACCGACAATGAGCAGTTCTTC.

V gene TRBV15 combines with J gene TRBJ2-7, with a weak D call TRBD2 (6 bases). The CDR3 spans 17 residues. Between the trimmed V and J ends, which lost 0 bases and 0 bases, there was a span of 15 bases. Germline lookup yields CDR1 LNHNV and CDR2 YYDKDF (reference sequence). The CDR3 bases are TGTGCCACCAGCAGAGATTCCGGCGGGGAGAACTCCTACGAGCAGTACTTC. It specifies CATSRDSGGENSYEQYF.

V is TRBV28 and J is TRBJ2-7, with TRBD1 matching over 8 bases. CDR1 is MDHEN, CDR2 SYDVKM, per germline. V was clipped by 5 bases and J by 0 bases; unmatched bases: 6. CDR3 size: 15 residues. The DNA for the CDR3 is TGTGCCAGCAGTCATGGGGGGACAGGCTCCTACGAGCAGTACTTC. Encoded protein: CASSHGGTGSYEQYF.

Here the CDR3 reads CASGTGAPSYNSPLHF. Written as DNA, the CDR3 is TGTGCCAGTGGGACAGGGGCGCCCTCCTATAATTCACCCCTCCACTTT. The chain has TRBV19 and TRBJ1-6; 10 nucleotides align to TRBD1. The CDR3 runs 16 residues. Germline V gives CDR1 LNHDA, CDR2 SQIVND (reference sequence). After removal of 8 bases from V and 0 bases from J, the junction contained 4 bases not matched to a gene.

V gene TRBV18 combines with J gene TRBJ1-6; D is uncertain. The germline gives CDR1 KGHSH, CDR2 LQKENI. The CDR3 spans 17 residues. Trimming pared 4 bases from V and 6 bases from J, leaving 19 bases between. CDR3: CASSLNSPSGPNSPLHF. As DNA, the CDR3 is TGTGCCAGCTCACTCAATTCCCCTTCTGGGCCTAATTCACCCCTCCACTTT.

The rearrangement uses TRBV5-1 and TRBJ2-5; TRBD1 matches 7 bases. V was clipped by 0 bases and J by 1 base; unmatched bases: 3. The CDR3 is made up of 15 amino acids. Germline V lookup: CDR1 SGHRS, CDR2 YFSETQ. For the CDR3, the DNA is TGCGCCAGCAGCTTGGTTCGACAGGGCCAAGAGACCCAGTACTTC. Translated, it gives CASSLVRQGQETQYF.

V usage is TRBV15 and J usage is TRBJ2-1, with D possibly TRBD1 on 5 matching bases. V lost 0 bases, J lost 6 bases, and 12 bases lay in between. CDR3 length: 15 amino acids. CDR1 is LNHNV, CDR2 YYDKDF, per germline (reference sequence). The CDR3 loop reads CATSREVRVGNEQFF. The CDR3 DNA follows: TGTGCCACCAGCAGAGAGGTCAGGGTGGGCAATGAGCAGTTCTTC.

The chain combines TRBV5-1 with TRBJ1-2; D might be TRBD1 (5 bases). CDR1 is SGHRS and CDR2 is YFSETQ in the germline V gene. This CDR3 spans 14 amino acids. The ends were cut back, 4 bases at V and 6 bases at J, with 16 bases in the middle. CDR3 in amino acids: CASSQGPTTDGYTF. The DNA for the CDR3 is TGCGCCAGCAGCCAGGGCCCTACAACTGATGGCTACACCTTC.

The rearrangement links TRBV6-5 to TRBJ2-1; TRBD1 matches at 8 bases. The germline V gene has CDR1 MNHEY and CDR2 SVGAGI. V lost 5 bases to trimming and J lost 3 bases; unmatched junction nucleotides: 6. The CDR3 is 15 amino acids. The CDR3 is CASSPDRASYNEQFF. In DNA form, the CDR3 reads TGTGCCAGCAGTCCGGACAGGGCGAGCTACAATGAGCAGTTCTTC.